This TCR beta chain was sequenced in a study of T-cell memory formation after mild COVID-19. Study-level information: The two donors had largely donor-specific TCR clusters.

This CDR3 is 15 amino acids long. Trimming at V came to 3 bases and at J to 2 bases, leaving 2 bases not matched to a gene. General study findings and limits: Later expanders leaned CD4+, whereas day 15 to 85 contracting clones were balanced CD4/CD8. Contracting CD8+ clones were enriched in EMRA, CD4+ mainly in CM and EM.

5'RACE with constant-segment primers built TCRalpha and TCRbeta cDNA libraries with UMIs. TCRdb redid the calling of the 5' RACE reads with MiXCR, one entry per CDR3 protein. The data show roughly 300,000 distinct CDR3 sequences, around 13% seen once. This clonotype appeared many times. Its antigen is undetermined. The V call is TRBV12-3 or TRBV12-4, the J call TRBJ2-1, with 9 positions matching TRBD1. The TCR sequence derives from a man aged 18 to 30 who had mild COVID-19 (a few samples of this study predate the infection). Cell type and time point are not known. Sequencing was carried out using PBMCs or a T cell subset sorted from them (not recorded which). The CDR3 coding sequence is TGTGCCAGCAGTTTGGGACAGGGCCCCTACAATGAGCAGTTCTTC. As protein: CASSLGQGPYNEQFF.